The present T cell receptor (beta chain) was sequenced within a study of cytomegalovirus exposure and HLA in healthy donors. Germline values: CDR1 MGHRA, CDR2 YSYEKL. V was trimmed by 1 base and J by 6 bases, leaving 28 bases between them. The CDR3 is made up of 19 amino acids. The protocol was immunoSEQ multiplex PCR, while the TCRdb copy is restricted to in-frame clones and leaves out a portion. This table holds tens of thousands of clones, 85% to 95% found once. This receptor was identified in a man younger than 30 in good health and CMV-seropositive. Sequencing was performed on PBMCs. J is TRBJ2-7 and V is TRBV4-1; a possible D gene is TRBD2 (7 bases). The CDR3 reads CASSQVEGGVWREFSEQYF. Written as DNA, the CDR3 is TGCGCCAGCAGCCAAGTAGAGGGGGGAGTTTGGCGGGAGTTTTCCGAGCAGTACTTC.